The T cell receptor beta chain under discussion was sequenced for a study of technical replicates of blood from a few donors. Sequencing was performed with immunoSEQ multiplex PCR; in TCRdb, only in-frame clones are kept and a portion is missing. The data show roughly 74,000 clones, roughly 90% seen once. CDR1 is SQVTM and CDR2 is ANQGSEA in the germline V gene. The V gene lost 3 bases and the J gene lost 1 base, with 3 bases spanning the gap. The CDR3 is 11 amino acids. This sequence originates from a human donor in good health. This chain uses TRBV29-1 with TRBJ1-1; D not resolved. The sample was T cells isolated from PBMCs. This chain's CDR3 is CSVEANTEAFF. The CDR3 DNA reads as TGCAGCGTTGAGGCGAACACTGAAGCTTTCTTT.